This T cell receptor (beta chain) was sequenced for a study of cytomegalovirus exposure and HLA in healthy donors. CDR3 length: 18 residues. CDR1 is SGHRS, CDR2 YFSETQ, per germline. Trimming took 3 bases from V and 0 from J; bases not matched to a gene: 12. Produced via immunoSEQ multiplex PCR; TCRdb's table is partial and in-frame only. The sample holds under 350,000 clones, roughly 85% seen once. Input material: PBMCs. This chain uses TRBV5-1 with TRBJ2-1; 7 bases align to TRBD2. This clonotype was obtained from a young woman in good health and CMV-seronegative. CDR3 sequence: CASSSVGGGGTSYNEQFF. The CDR3 nucleotides read TGCGCCAGCAGCTCCGTGGGTGGCGGGGGTACCTCCTACAATGAGCAGTTCTTC. Looking up the rest from reference TRBV5-1 and TRBJ2-1 gives the full variable domain: KAGVTQTPRYLIKTRGQQVTLSCSPISGHRSVSWYQQTPGQGLQFLFEYFSETQRNKGNFPGRFSGRQFSNSRSEMNVSTLELGDSALYLCASSSVGGGGTSYNEQFFGPGTRLTVL.